Given below is one TCR beta chain in context. Its target is not known. This specimen belongs to a study of a mutant IDH1 vaccine in newly diagnosed glioma. Across the whole study: Patients previously underwent radiotherapy, temozolomide, or both, and most underwent both.

Findings of the study overall: It was roughly 93% of patients that developed vaccine-induced immune responses.

Regarding time point: week 5, during vaccination. One vaccine dose held 300 ug of mutant IDH1 20-mer peptide and came with topical imiquimod. Each of the donors came in with new WHO grade 3 or 4 astrocytomas that were IDH1-mutant and ATRX-lost. Here immunoSEQ multiplex PCR was the method, and the copy in TCRdb shows in-frame clones only, minus some. The table has around 49,000 clones, about 77% seen once. CDR1 is MNHEY and CDR2 is SVGAGI in the germline V gene. The CDR3 runs 15 residues. J gave up 4 bases and V 6 bases, and 8 bases lay outside the gene matches. The sample was PBMCs, taken from a glioma patient whose treatment included an IDH1 peptide vaccine. The chain employs TRBV6-5 and TRBJ1-3; 8 nucleotides match TRBD1. The TCR was taken from a man between 50 and 59 years old with glioma. CDR3 amino acids: CASSRAGGAGNTIYF. DNA for the CDR3: TGTGCCAGCAGCAGAGCAGGGGGCGCAGGAAACACCATATATTTT.